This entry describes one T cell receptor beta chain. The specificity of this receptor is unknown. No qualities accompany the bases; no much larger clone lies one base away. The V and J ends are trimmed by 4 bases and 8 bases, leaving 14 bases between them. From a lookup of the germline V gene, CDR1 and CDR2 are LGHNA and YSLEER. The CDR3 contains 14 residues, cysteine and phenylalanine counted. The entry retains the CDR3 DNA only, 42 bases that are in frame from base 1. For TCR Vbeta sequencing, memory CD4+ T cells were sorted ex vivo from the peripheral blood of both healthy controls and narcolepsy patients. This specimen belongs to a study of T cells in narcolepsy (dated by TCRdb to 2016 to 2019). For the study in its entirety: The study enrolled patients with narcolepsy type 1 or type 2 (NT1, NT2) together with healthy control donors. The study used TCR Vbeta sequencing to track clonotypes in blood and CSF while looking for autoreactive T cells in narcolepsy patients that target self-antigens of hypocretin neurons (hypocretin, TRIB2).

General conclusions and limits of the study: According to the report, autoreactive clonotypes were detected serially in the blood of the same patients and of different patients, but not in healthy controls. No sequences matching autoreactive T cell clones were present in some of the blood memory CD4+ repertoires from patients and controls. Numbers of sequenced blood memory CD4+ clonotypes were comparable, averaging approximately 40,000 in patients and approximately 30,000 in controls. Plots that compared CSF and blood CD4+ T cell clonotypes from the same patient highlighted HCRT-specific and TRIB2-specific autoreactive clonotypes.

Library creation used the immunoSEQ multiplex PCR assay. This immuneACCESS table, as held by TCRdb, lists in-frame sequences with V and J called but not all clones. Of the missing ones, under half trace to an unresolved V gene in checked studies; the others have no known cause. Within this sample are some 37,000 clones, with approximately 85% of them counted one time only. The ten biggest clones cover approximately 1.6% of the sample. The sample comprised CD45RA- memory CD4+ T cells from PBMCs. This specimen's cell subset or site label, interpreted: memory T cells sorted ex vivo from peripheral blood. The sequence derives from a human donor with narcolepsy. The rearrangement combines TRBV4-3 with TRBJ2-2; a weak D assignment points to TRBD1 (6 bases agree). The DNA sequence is TGCGCCAGCAGCCGCAACAGGGCCGTTGGGGAGCTGTTTTTT. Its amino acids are CASSRNRAVGELFF.